Each of the 21 T cell receptor beta chains below was sequenced from the same sample in a study of T cell repertoires in cytomegalovirus infection. TCRdb analysed the reads with MiXCR anew, one entry per CDR3 protein. Found here are 350,000 to 500,000 distinct CDR3 sequences, approximately 33% of them singletons; the top ten hold roughly an eighth. The specimen was PBMCs. These receptors were collected from a human donor in good health (CMV status not recorded). Some clones in this sample may be carry-over from other donors' samples.

The chain has TRBV6-1 and TRBJ2-1; 10 bases match TRBD1. Germline CDR1 MNHNS, CDR2 SASEGT. The CDR3 is made up of 14 amino acids. Trimming cost V 4 bases and J 7 bases; bases outside gene matches: 4. Written as DNA, the CDR3 is TGTGCCAGCAGTGTGAGGGACAGGGGTAATGAGCAGTTCTTC. Amino acid sequence: CASSVRDRGNEQFF.

This chain uses TRBV20-1 with TRBJ2-6; maybe TRBD2 (6 bases). The CDR3 has 17 amino acids. Trimming stripped 5 bases from V and 0 bases from J, with 17 bases between. Germline values: CDR1 DFQATT, CDR2 SNEGSKA (reference sequence). The CDR3, as DNA: TGCAGTGCTTTATCGGTTGGGGGAGGCTCTGGGGCCAACGTCCTGACTTTC. Encoded protein: CSALSVGGGSGANVLTF.

There are many counts of this clonotype. The chain recombines TRBV12-3 or TRBV12-4 with TRBJ1-1, with D hard to call. The CDR3 has 15 residues. V lost 6 bases and J lost 0, with 14 bases in between. The CDR3 here is CASRTSSTMNTEAFF. The CDR3 bases are TGTGCCAGCAGGACAAGTTCGACAATGAACACTGAAGCTTTCTTT.

The chain employs TRBV4-2 and TRBJ1-5, with 10 positions matching TRBD1. Germline CDR1 and CDR2: LGHNA and YNFKEQ. This CDR3 contains 16 residues. The V and J ends lost 1 base and 7 bases, in that order; junction bases with no gene match: 7. CDR3 nucleotides: TGTGCCAGCAGCCAAGGCGGACAGGGGGATTGGCAGCCCCAGCATTTT. Amino acids: CASSQGGQGDWQPQHF.

This clonotype was recorded a few times. The rearrangement links TRBV6-5 to TRBJ2-7, with D uncertain. The CDR3 runs to 14 residues. CDR1 and CDR2 (germline): MNHEY, SVGAGI. With 6 bases removed from V and 3 bases from J, the gap between germline ends came to 15 bases. CDR3 loop: CASRPNPPGYEQYF. CDR3 DNA sequence: TGTGCCAGCAGACCTAACCCGCCGGGCTACGAGCAGTACTTC.

This clonotype occurred many times. J is TRBJ1-6 and V is TRBV7-2; possibly TRBD1 for D (5 bases). CDR1 and CDR2 (germline): SGHTA, FQGNSA. This CDR3 has 18 residues. The V and J ends lost 1 base and 2 bases respectively, with 15 bases between them. The CDR3 is CASSLDEGRVAYNSPLHF. The CDR3 DNA follows: TGTGCCAGCAGCTTAGATGAGGGCAGGGTGGCCTATAATTCACCCCTCCACTTT.

This chain links TRBV2 with TRBJ1-2; TRBD1 agrees at 7 bases. The length of the CDR3 is 13 residues. Trimming took 4 bases from V and 7 from J; bases not matched to a gene: 6. CDR1 SNHLY and CDR2 FYNNEI come from the germline V gene. In nucleotides, the CDR3 is TGTGCCAGCAGTGTAAGGGGACAGTTTGGCTACACCTTC. It specifies CASSVRGQFGYTF.

This sequence joins TRBV11-2 and TRBJ2-7; D is perhaps TRBD1 (5 bases). The V gene lost 6 bases and the J gene lost 2 bases, with 17 bases spanning the gap. Looked up from germline, CDR1 is SGHAT and CDR2 is FQNNGV. The CDR3 covers 15 residues. CDR3 DNA: TGTGCCAGCAGTTCCCCTGGGGCACCCACCTACGAGCAGTACTTC. Residues: CASSSPGAPTYEQYF. The full variable domain, rest sourced from reference TRBV11-2 and TRBJ2-7, is EAGVAQSPRYKIIEKRQSVAFWCNPISGHATLYWYQQILGQGPKLLIQFQNNGVVDDSQLPKDRFSAERLKGVDSTLKIQPAKLEDSAVYLCASSSPGAPTYEQYFGPGTRLTVT.

Details on this clonotype: Given a much more abundant clone one base away, this may be a read error. The CDR3 end shows no conserved phenylalanine or tryptophan, and so a read error is likely. V and J are TRBV11-2 and TRBJ2-1; D possibly corresponds to TRBD1 (6 bases). The CDR3 has 15 residues. In germline, CDR1 is SGHAT, CDR2 FQNNGV. V lost 7 bases to trimming and J lost 7 bases, with 20 bases between them. The CDR3 DNA sequence: TGTGCCAGCACACGTGCCAGGGGCCAAAAGAATGAGCAGTTCTGC. Amino acid sequence: CASTRARGQKNEQFC.

This clonotype was recorded at least ten times. The chain carries TRBV7-2 and TRBJ2-3, with 9 bases that match TRBD2. The germline V gene encodes CDR1 SGHTA and CDR2 FQGNSA. V gave up 2 bases and J gave up 4 bases; unmatched junction bases: 10. This CDR3 is built from 17 residues. The CDR3 bases are TGTGCCAGCAGCTTAAGGGCGGCTAGCGGGGACCCAGATACGCAGTATTTT. This translates into CASSLRAASGDPDTQYF.

This chain joins TRBV4-1 and TRBJ2-3; D possibly corresponds to TRBD2 (6 bases). The length of the CDR3 is 18 residues. V dropped 3 bases and J dropped 0 bases, with 19 bases sitting between them. Germline V gene data show CDR1 as MGHRA and CDR2 as YSYEKL. The CDR3 DNA reads TGCGCCAGCAGCCAGCTATCGGGGGTATTCTTTAGCACAGATACGCAGTATTTT. This codes for CASSQLSGVFFSTDTQYF.

The DNA for the CDR3 is TGTGCCACCAGTGTCGGGGAGAACACTGAAGCTTTCTTT. Translating it yields CATSVGENTEAFF. V usage is TRBV24-1 and J usage is TRBJ1-1; D is uncertain. CDR3 length equals 13 residues. Per the germline V gene, CDR1 is KGHDR and CDR2 is SFDVKD. With 5 bases removed from V and 1 base from J, the gap between germline ends came to 7 bases.

The rearrangement links TRBV28 to TRBJ1-6; D gene ambiguous. Trimming took 5 bases from V and 8 from J, leaving 22 bases between them. The CDR3 covers 17 residues. Looked up from germline, CDR1 is MDHEN and CDR2 is SYDVKM. CDR3 coding DNA: TGTGCCAGCAGTACACGCCAAGGAGTCGTATCTTATTCACCCCTCCACTTT. It is translated as CASSTRQGVVSYSPLHF.

The chain is built from TRBV7-2 and TRBJ2-1; D possibly matches TRBD1 or TRBD2 (6 bases each). The CDR3 extends over 14 amino acids. Germline loops: CDR1 SGHTA, CDR2 FQGNSA. V lost 8 bases and J 9 bases, leaving 20 bases between the germline ends. CDR3 loop: CASRERGGRGEQFF. The CDR3 nucleotides are TGTGCCAGCCGGGAGAGAGGGGGGCGGGGTGAGCAGTTCTTC.

V is TRBV7-6 and J is TRBJ2-5; D gene ambiguous. V lost 5 bases and J 5 bases, leaving 18 bases between the germline ends. The CDR3 length is 15 residues. Germline V gene lookup returns CDR1 SGHVS and CDR2 FNYEAQ. CDR3 protein: CASSLTGPLGETQYF. Written as DNA, the CDR3 is TGTGCCAGCAGCCTCACTGGGCCCCTGGGTGAGACCCAGTACTTC.

J is TRBJ2-5 and V is TRBV5-8; weak D call: TRBD2 (6 bases). V was shortened by 3 bases and J by 7 bases, with 13 bases between the two germline ends. The length of the CDR3 is 13 residues. Looked up from germline, CDR1 is SGHTS and CDR2 is YDEGEE. CDR3 loop: CASSSDLGGTQYF. CDR3 in DNA: TGTGCCAGCAGCTCTGATCTGGGGGGGACCCAGTACTTC. Full variable domain (rest looked up from reference TRBV5-8 and TRBJ2-5): EAGVTQSPTHLIKTRGQQATLRCSPISGHTSVYWYQQALGLGLQFLLWYDEGEERNRGNFPPRFSGRQFPNYSSELNVNALELEDSALYLCASSSDLGGTQYFGPGTRLLVL.

This clonotype was detected many times. The chain has TRBV7-9 and TRBJ2-3; possible D gene TRBD2, 5 bases. Trimming stripped 5 bases from V and 4 bases from J, with 13 bases between. This CDR3 is built from 14 residues. Germline V lookup: CDR1 SEHNR, CDR2 FQNEAQ (reference sequence). CDR3 region: CASSTLGSADTQYF. CDR3 DNA: TGTGCCAGCAGCACCTTAGGGAGCGCAGATACGCAGTATTTT.

This clonotype was observed many times. The genes are TRBV6-1 and TRBJ2-7; 9 bases align to TRBD2. Germline values: CDR1 MNHNS, CDR2 SASEGT. Trimming took 5 bases from V and 1 from J; bases not matched to a gene: 9. The CDR3 has 16 residues. CDR3 nucleotide sequence: TGTGCCAGCAGTCGTTCGGGAGGACTAGCGTCCTACGAGCAGTACTTC. Its translation: CASSRSGGLASYEQYF.

This chain uses TRBV5-4 with TRBJ2-6, with D perhaps being TRBD1 or TRBD2 (7 bases each). CDR1 SGHNT and CDR2 YYREEE come from the germline V gene (reference sequence). There are 20 residues in the CDR3. The V end lost 0 bases, the J end lost 1 base, and 20 bases lay between the germline ends. CDR3 sequence: CASSLARGGGGFSGANVLTF. The CDR3 DNA reads TGTGCCAGCAGCTTGGCCAGAGGGGGCGGGGGCTTTTCTGGGGCCAACGTCCTGACTTTC.

This clonotype was seen at least ten times. The chain carries TRBV5-1 and TRBJ2-1; TRBD1 might be the D (6 bases). Germline V gene lookup returns CDR1 SGHRS and CDR2 YFSETQ. Trimming shortened V by 0 bases and J by 6 bases, and 13 bases separated the two germline ends. The CDR3 consists of 15 residues. The CDR3 DNA reads TGCGCCAGCAGCTTGGGTTTAGTGACAGGCAATGAGCAGTTCTTC. This encodes CASSLGLVTGNEQFF. The full variable domain, its missing parts supplied by reference TRBV5-1 and TRBJ2-1, is KAGVTQTPRYLIKTRGQQVTLSCSPISGHRSVSWYQQTPGQGLQFLFEYFSETQRNKGNFPGRFSGRQFSNSRSEMNVSTLELGDSALYLCASSLGLVTGNEQFFGPGTRLTVL.

About this clonotype: This may be a read error, as it is one base from a much larger clone. This chain connects TRBV9 to TRBJ2-3, with D perhaps being TRBD1 or TRBD2 (5 bases each). Deletions cut 2 bases from V and 5 bases from J, with 6 bases between. Germline V lookup: CDR1 SGDLS, CDR2 YYNGEE. This CDR3 has 12 residues. The CDR3 loop reads CASSVGEDTQYF. For the CDR3, the DNA is TGTGCCAGCAGCGTGGGGGAAGATACGCAGTATTTT.